Listed below are T cell receptor beta chains from one sample, sequenced in a study of T cells in Graves' hyperthyroidism and ophthalmopathy. TCRdb passed the multiplex PCR reads through MiXCR, listing each CDR3 protein once. The sample records around 200,000 distinct CDR3 sequences, about 15% being singletons. Material for sequencing was blood. The receptors were sampled from a woman in her forties or fifties with Graves' hyperthyroidism. CDR3s include the opening cysteine and the closing phenylalanine or tryptophan. The D gene is left open where the match is weak. Some rows have no size entry. The others give once, few or many, or a class for an expanded clone.

TRBV3-1,few,TRBD1,TRBJ2-7,TGTGCCAGCAGTTATAACGACAGGGGGCACGAGCAGTACTTC,CASSYNDRGHEQYF
TRBV15,many,TRBD1,TRBJ1-2,TGTGCCACCAGCAGACCAGCGACAGGGACATATGGCTACACCTTC,CATSRPATGTYGYTF
TRBV5-1,many,.,TRBJ2-1,TGCGCCAGCGGCCTGACGGGGCCTAACTGGAATGAGCAGTTCTTC,CASGLTGPNWNEQFF
TRBV19,few,.,TRBJ2-7,TGTGCCAGTAGTATGGGGCTGGGCTCCTACGAGCAGTACTTC,CASSMGLGSYEQYF
TRBV7-8,many,.,TRBJ1-1,TGTGCCAGCAGCTTAAGGGGGGAGGTAAGGGGGAGGGACACTGAAGCTTTCTTT,CASSLRGEVRGRDTEAFF
TRBV7-2,many,.,TRBJ2-7,TGTGCCAGCAGCTTAGTGGCAGCTTTCTACGAGCAGTACTTC,CASSLVAAFYEQYF
TRBV28,many,.,TRBJ1-1,TGTGCCAGCAGTTCTATAAAGGGGGGGCCGTTGAACACTGAAGCTTTCTTT,CASSSIKGGPLNTEAFF
TRBV4-2,few,.,TRBJ2-7,TGTGCCAGCAGCCAAGAACCGGGACTGAACTCTTACGAGCAGTACTTC,CASSQEPGLNSYEQYF
TRBV20-1,.,TRBD1,TRBJ2-1,TGCAGTGCTAGACAGCGGGACAGGGGGTGGAATGAGCAGTTCTTC,CSARQRDRGWNEQFF
TRBV18,many,TRBD1,TRBJ1-2,TGTGCCAGCTCACCACCGGGGGACAGGGGGAACTATGGCTACACCTTC,CASSPPGDRGNYGYTF
TRBV5-1,many,.,TRBJ1-1,TGCGCCAGCAGCTTTAAGGGGAGCGGAGAAGCTTTCTTT,CASSFKGSGEAFF
TRBV12-3/TRBV12-4,few,.,TRBJ2-1,TGTGCCAGCAGTTTAAGACCAGACAATGAGCAGTTCTTC,CASSLRPDNEQFF
TRBV20-1,many,.,TRBJ2-2,TGCAGTGCTAGAGTTCCCAACTCGCGGACCGGGGAGCTGTTTTTT,CSARVPNSRTGELFF
TRBV30,.,.,TRBJ1-2,TGTGCCTGGGGAGAGCCTGGTATGAAGGGCTACACCTTC,CAWGEPGMKGYTF
TRBV29-1,many,TRBD2,TRBJ2-5,TGCAGCGTTGTTCTCTGGACTAGCGGTGCCCAAGAGACCCAGTACTTC,CSVVLWTSGAQETQYF
TRBV2,many,.,TRBJ2-6,TGTGCCAGCAGTCCCGGACAGCTCTCTGGGGCCAACGTCCTGACTTTC,CASSPGQLSGANVLTF
TRBV6-2/TRBV6-3,.,.,TRBJ2-3,TGTGCCAGCAGTTACTCGCCAGGGTTGAGTACGCAGTATTTT,CASSYSPGLSTQYF
TRBV27,many,.,TRBJ2-1,TGTGCCAGCAGCCTCACAGAGGATGAGCAGTTCTTC,CASSLTEDEQFF
TRBV7-9,many,TRBD2,TRBJ2-3,TGTGCCAGCACTGGGAGGGGCGGCGCAGATACGCAGTATTTT,CASTGRGGADTQYF
TRBV20-1,many,.,TRBJ1-5,TGCAGTGCTAGAGATTTTGGCGGCTACAATCAGCCCCAGCATTTT,CSARDFGGYNQPQHF
TRBV18,many,.,TRBJ1-1,TGTGCCAGCTCACAGTCTCCACAGGGTTCCACTGAAGCTTTCTTT,CASSQSPQGSTEAFF
TRBV7-2,many,.,TRBJ1-1,TGTGCCAGCAGCTTAGCGATGGCAGTGAACACTGAAGCTTTCTTT,CASSLAMAVNTEAFF
TRBV7-8,many,.,TRBJ2-5,TGTGCCAGCAGCCCCACGAGTATCAAAGAGACCCAGTACTTC,CASSPTSIKETQYF
TRBV5-1,.,.,TRBJ2-2,TGCGCCAGCAGCTCTAGGACCCAAACGAACACCGGGGAGCTGTTTTTT,CASSSRTQTNTGELFF
TRBV6-1,many,TRBD1,TRBJ1-1,TGTGCCAGCAGTATACTCAACAGGGGAAGCACTGAAGCTTTCTTT,CASSILNRGSTEAFF
TRBV7-2,many,TRBD1,TRBJ1-6,TGTGCCAGCAGCTTAGGGACAGGGGCTAAGGCACCCCTCCACTTT,CASSLGTGAKAPLHF
TRBV6-1,.,.,TRBJ1-2,TGTGCCAGCAGTGTGTTGGGGTCTGATGGCTACACCTTC,CASSVLGSDGYTF
TRBV18,many,.,TRBJ2-5,TGTGCCAGCTCACCTATTATCGGGATCCAAGAGACCCAGTACTTC,CASSPIIGIQETQYF
TRBV12-3/TRBV12-4,many,.,TRBJ2-7,TGTGCCAGCAGCAGGGTCCTCTACGAGCAGTACTTC,CASSRVLYEQYF
TRBV4-2,few,.,TRBJ1-6,TGTGCCAGCAGCCGAAGTCCATTGAGCTCCTATAATTCACCCCTCCACTTT,CASSRSPLSSYNSPLHF
TRBV27,.,.,TRBJ1-1,TGTGCCAGCAGGTTACCCACACTGAACACTGAAGCTTTCTTT,CASRLPTLNTEAFF
TRBV9,many,TRBD2,TRBJ2-7,TGTGCCAGCAGCGGGACTAGCGGGTCCTACGAGCAGTACTTC,CASSGTSGSYEQYF
TRBV5-1,many,.,TRBJ2-7,TGCGCCAGCAGCTTCCGACAGAGCTCCTACGAGCAGTACTTC,CASSFRQSSYEQYF
TRBV19,few,.,TRBJ1-5,TGTGCCAGTAGTATATGGACAGATCAGCCCCAGCATTTT,CASSIWTDQPQHF